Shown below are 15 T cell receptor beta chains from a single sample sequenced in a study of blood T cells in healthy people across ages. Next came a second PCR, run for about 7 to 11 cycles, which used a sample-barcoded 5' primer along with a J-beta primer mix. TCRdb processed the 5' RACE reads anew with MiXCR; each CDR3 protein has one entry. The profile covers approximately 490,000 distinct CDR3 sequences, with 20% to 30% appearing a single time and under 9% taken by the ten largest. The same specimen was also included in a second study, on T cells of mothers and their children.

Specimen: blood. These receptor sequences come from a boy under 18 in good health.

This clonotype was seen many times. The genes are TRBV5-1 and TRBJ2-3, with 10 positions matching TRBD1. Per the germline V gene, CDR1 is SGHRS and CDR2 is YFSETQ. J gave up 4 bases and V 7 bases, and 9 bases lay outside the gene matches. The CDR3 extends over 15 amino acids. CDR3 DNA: TGCGCCAGCTCCCGGGGGACAGGGGACGCAGATACGCAGTATTTT. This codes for CASSRGTGDADTQYF. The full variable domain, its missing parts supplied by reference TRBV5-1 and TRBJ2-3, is KAGVTQTPRYLIKTRGQQVTLSCSPISGHRSVSWYQQTPGQGLQFLFEYFSETQRNKGNFPGRFSGRQFSNSRSEMNVSTLELGDSALYLCASSRGTGDADTQYFGPGTRLTVL.

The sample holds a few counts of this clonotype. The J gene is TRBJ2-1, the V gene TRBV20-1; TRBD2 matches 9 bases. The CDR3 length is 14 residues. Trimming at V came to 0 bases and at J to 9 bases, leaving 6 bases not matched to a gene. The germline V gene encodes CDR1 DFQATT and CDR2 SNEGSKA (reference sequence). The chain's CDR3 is CSAREAGGRSEQFF. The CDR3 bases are TGCAGTGCTAGAGAGGCGGGAGGGAGGTCTGAGCAGTTCTTC.

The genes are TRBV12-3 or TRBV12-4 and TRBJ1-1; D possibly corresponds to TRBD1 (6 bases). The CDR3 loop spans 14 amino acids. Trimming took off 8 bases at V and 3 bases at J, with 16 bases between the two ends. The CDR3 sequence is CASRTALGYTEAFF. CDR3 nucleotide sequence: TGTGCCAGCCGGACAGCCCTGGGGTACACTGAAGCTTTCTTT.

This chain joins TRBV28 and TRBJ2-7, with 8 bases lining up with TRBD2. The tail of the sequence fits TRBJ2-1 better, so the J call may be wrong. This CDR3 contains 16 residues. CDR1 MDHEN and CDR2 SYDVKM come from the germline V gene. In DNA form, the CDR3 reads TGTGCCAGCAGTCCCTCGGGAGCGGGGGATGGCAATGAGCAGTTCTTC. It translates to CASSPSGAGDGNEQFF.

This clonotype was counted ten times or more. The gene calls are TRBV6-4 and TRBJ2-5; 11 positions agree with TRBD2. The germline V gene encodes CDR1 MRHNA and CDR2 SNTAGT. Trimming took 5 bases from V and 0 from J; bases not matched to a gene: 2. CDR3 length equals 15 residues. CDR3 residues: CASSRLAGHQETQYF. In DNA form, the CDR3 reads TGTGCCAGCAGTCGACTAGCGGGGCACCAAGAGACCCAGTACTTC.

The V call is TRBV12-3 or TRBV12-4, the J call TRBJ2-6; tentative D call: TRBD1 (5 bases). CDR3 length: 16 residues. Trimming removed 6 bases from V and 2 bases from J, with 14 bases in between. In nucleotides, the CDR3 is TGTGCCAGCAGCTACCCTCAGGGTACTGGGGCCAACGTCCTGACTTTC. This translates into CASSYPQGTGANVLTF.

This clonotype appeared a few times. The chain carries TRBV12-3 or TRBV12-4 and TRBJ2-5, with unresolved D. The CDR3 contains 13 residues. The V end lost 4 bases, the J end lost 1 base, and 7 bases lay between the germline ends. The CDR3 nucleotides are TGTGCCAGCAGTTCCCATGTCCAAGAGACCCAGTACTTC. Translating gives CASSSHVQETQYF.

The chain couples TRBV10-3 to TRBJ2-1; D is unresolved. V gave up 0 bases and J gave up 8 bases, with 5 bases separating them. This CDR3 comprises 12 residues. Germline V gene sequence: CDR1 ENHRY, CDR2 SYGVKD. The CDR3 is CAISESADEQFF. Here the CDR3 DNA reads TGTGCCATCAGTGAGTCCGCAGATGAGCAGTTCTTC.

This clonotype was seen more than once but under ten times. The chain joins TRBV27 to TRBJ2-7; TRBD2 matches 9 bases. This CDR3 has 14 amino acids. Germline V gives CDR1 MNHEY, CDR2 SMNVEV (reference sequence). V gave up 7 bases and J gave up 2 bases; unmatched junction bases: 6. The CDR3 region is CASKKSGGTYEQYF. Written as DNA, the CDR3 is TGTGCCAGCAAGAAAAGCGGGGGGACCTACGAGCAGTACTTC.

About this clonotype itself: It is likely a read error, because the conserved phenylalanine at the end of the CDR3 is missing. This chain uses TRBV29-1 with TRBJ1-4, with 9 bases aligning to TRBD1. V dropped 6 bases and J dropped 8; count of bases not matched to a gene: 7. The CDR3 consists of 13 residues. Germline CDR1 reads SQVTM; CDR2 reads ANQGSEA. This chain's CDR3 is CSVLQGAEEKLFS. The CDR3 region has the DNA TGCAGCGTCCTACAGGGGGCAGAGGAAAAACTGTTTTCT.

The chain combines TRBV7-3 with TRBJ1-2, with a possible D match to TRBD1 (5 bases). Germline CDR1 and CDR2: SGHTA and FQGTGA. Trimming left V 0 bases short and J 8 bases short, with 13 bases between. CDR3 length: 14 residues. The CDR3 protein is CASSLTLPAGGYTF. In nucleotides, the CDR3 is TGTGCCAGCAGCTTAACACTTCCGGCAGGGGGCTACACCTTC.

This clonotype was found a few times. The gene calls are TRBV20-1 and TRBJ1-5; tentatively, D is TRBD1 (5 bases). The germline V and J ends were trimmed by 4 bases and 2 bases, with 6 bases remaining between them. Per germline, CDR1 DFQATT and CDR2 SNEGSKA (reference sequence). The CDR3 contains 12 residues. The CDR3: CSAKGGNQPQHF. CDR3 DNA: TGCAGTGCTAAAGGGGGCAATCAGCCCCAGCATTTT.

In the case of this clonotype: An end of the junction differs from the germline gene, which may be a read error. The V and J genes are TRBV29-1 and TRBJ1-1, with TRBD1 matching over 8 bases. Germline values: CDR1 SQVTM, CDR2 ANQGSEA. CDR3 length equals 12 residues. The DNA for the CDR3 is TGCAGCGTTTTGGCAGGGGGCACTGAAGCTCTCTTT. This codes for CSVLAGGTEALF.

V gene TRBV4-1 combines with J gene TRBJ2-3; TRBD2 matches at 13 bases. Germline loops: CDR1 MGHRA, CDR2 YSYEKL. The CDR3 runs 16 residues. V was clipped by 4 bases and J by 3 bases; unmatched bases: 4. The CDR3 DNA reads TGCGCCAGCAGCCTACGGACTAGCGGGAGAACAGATACGCAGTATTTT. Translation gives CASSLRTSGRTDTQYF.

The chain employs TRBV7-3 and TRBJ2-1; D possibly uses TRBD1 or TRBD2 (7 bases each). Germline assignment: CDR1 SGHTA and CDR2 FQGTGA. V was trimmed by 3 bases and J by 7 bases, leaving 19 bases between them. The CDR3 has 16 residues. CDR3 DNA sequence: TGTGCCAGCAGCTTTCAGGGGGGGGGCTCCAGGAATGAGCAGTTCTTC. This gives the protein CASSFQGGGSRNEQFF.